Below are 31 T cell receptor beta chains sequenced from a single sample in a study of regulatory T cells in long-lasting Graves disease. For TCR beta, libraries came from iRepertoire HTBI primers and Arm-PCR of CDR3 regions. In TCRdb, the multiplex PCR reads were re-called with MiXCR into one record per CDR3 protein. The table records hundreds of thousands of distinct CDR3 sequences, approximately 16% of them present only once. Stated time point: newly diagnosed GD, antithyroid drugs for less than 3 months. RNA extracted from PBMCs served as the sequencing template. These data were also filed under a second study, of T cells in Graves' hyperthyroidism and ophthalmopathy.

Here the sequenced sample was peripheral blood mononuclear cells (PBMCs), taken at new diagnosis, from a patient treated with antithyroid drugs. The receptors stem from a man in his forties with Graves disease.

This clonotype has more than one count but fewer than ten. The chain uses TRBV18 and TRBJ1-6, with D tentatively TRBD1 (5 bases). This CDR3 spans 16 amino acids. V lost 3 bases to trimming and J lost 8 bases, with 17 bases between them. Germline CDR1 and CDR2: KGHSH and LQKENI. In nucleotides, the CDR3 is TGTGCCAGCTCACCGCACCCCGGGGCTCAGGATTCACCCCTCCACTTT. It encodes CASSPHPGAQDSPLHF.

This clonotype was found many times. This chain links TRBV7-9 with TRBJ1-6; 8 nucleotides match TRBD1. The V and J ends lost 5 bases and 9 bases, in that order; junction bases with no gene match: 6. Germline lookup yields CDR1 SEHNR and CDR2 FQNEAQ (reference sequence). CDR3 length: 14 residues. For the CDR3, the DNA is TGTGCCAGCAGCCCGGACAGGGTTAGTTCACCCCTCCACTTT. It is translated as CASSPDRVSSPLHF.

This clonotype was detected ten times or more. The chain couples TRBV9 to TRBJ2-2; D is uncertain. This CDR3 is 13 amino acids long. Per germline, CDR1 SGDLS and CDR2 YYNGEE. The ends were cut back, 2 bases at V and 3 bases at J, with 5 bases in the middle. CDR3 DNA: TGTGCCAGCAGCGTGGCGCACACCGGGGAGCTGTTTTTT. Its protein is CASSVAHTGELFF.

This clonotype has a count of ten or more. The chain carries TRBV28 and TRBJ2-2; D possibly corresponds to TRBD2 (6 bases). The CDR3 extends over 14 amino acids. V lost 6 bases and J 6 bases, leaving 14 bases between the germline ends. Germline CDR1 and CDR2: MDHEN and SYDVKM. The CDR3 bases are TGTGCCAGCAGCTTAGGCACGGGGGCCGGGGAGCTGTTTTTT. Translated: CASSLGTGAGELFF.

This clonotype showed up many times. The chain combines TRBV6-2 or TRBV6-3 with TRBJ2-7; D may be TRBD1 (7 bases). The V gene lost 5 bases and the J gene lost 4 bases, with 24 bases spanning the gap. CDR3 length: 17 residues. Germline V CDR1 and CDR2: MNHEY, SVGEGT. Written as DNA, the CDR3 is TGTGCCAGCAGTGAAGCGTTATTTGCAGGGGGGATATACGAGCAGTACTTC. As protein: CASSEALFAGGIYEQYF.

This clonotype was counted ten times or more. The CDR3 spells CASSPPSLSGNTIYF. The CDR3 DNA is TGTGCCAGCTCACCACCGAGCCTCTCTGGAAACACCATATATTTT. The chain joins TRBV18 to TRBJ1-3; D call uncertain. The CDR3 covers 15 residues. Trimming cost V 0 bases and J 0 bases, with 6 bases left between them. Germline CDR1 is KGHSH and CDR2 is LQKENI.

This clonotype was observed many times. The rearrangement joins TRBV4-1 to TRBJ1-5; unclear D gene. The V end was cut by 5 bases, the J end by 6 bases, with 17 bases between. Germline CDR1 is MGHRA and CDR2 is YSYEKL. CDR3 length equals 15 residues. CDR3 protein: CASSVQVGVGQPQHF. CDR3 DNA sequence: TGCGCCAGCAGCGTCCAGGTGGGCGTTGGTCAGCCCCAGCATTTT.

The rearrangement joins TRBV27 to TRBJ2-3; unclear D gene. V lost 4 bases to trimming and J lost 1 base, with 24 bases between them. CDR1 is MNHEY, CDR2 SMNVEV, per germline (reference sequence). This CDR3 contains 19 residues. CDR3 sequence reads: CASSWARPRRARGTDTQYF. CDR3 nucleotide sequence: TGTGCCAGCAGTTGGGCCCGACCTAGAAGAGCTCGGGGCACAGATACGCAGTATTTT.

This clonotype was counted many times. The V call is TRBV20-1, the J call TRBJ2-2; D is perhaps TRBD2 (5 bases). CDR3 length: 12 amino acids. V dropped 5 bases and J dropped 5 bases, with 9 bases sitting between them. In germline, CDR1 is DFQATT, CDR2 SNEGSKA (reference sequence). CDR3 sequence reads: CSAYRGTGELFF. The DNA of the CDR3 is TGCAGTGCTTACCGCGGGACCGGGGAGCTGTTTTTT.

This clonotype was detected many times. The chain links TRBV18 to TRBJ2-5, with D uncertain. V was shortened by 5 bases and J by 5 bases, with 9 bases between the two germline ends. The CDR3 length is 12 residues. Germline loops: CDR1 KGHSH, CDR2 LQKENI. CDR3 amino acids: CASSTLKETQYF. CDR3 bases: TGTGCCAGCTCAACCTTGAAGGAGACCCAGTACTTC.

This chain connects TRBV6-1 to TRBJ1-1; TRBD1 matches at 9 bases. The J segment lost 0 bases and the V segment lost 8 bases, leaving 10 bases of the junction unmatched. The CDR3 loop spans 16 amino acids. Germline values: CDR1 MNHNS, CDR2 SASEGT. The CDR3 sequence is CASGQGRTPMNTEAFF. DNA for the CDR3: TGTGCCAGCGGACAGGGGCGGACTCCGATGAACACTGAAGCTTTCTTT.

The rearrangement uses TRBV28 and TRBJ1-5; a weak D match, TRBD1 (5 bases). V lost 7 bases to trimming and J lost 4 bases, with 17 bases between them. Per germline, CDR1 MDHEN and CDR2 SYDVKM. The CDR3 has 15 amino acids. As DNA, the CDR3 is TGTGCCAGCATCCTAGGGACGGGAGTTAATCAGCCCCAGCATTTT. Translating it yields CASILGTGVNQPQHF.

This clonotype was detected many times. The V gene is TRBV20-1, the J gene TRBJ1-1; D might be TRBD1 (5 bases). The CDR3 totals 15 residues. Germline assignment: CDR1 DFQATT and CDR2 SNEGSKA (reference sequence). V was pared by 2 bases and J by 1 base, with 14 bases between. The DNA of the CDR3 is TGCAGTGCTAGACCGTGGGGGGACCCGAACACTGAAGCTTTCTTT. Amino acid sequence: CSARPWGDPNTEAFF.

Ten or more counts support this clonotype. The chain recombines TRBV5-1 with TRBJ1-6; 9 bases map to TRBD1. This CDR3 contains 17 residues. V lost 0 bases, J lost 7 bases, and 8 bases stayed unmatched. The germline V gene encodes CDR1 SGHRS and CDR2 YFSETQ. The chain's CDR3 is CASSLVGQGTGNSPLHF. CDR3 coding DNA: TGCGCCAGCAGCTTGGTGGGACAGGGTACAGGAAATTCACCCCTCCACTTT.

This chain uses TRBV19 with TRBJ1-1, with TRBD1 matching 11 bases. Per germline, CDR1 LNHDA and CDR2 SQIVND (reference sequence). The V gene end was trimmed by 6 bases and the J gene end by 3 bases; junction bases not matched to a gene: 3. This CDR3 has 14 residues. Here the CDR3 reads CASRSGQGDTEAFF. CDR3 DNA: TGTGCCAGTAGGTCGGGACAGGGGGACACTGAAGCTTTCTTT.

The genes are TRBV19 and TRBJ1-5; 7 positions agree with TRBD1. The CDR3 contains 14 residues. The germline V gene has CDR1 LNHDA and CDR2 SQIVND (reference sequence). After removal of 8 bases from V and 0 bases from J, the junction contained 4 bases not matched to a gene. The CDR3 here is CASGTGVSNQPQHF. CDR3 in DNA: TGTGCCAGTGGAACAGGGGTTAGCAATCAGCCCCAGCATTTT. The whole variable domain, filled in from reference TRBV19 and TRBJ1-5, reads DGGITQSPKYLFRKEGQNVTLSCEQNLNHDAMYWYRQDPGQGLRLIYYSQIVNDFQKGDIAEGYSVSREKKESFPLTVTSAQKNPTAFYLCASGTGVSNQPQHFGDGTRLSIL.

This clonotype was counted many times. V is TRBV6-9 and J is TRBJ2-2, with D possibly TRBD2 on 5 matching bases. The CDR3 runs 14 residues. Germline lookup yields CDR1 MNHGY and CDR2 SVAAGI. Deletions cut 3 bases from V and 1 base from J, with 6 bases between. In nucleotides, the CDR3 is TGTGCCAGCAGTTACGGGGTGAACACCGGGGAGCTGTTTTTT. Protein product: CASSYGVNTGELFF.

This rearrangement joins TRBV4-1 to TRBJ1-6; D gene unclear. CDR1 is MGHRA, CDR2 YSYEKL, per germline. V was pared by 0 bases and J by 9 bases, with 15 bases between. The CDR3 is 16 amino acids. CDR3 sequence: CASSQEGQVRGSPLHF. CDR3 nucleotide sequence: TGCGCCAGCAGCCAAGAAGGGCAGGTGCGGGGTTCACCCCTCCACTTT.

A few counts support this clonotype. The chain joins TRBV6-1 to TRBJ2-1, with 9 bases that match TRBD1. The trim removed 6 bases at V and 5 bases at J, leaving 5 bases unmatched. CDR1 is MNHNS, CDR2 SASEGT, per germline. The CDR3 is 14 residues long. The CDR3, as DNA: TGTGCCAGCAGGCGGACAGGGGTGCACAATGAGCAGTTCTTC. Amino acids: CASRRTGVHNEQFF.

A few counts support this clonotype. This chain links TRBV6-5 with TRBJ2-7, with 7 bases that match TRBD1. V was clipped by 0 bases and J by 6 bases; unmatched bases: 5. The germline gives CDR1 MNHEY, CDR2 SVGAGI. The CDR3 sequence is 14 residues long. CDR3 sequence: CASSYSTGVGEQYF. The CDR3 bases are TGTGCCAGCAGTTACTCCACAGGGGTGGGCGAGCAGTACTTC.

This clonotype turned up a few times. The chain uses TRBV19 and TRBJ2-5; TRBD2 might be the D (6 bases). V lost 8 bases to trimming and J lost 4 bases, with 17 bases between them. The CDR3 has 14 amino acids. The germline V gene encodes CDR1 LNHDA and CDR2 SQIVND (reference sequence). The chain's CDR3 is CASAAGYGGETQYF. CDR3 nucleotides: TGTGCCAGTGCCGCGGGGTACGGTGGAGAGACCCAGTACTTC.

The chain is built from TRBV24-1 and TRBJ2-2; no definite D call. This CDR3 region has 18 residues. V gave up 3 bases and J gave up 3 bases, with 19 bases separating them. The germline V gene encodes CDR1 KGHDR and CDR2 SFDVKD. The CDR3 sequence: CATSDPGRWGYDTGELFF. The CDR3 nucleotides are TGTGCCACCAGTGATCCTGGACGGTGGGGTTATGACACCGGGGAGCTGTTTTTT.

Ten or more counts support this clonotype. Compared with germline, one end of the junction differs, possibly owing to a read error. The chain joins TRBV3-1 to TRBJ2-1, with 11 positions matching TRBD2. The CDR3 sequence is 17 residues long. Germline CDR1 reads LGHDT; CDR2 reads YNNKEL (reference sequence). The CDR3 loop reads CASSQEGGARLAGPPAF. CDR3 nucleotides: TGTGCCAGCAGCCAAGAGGGCGGGGCGCGACTAGCGGGGCCGCCAGCTTTC.

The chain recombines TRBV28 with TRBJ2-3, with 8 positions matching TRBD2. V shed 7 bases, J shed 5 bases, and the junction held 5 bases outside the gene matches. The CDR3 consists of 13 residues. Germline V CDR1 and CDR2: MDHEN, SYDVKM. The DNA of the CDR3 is TGTGCCAGCATTACCACTAGCGGAGATACGCAGTATTTT. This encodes CASITTSGDTQYF.

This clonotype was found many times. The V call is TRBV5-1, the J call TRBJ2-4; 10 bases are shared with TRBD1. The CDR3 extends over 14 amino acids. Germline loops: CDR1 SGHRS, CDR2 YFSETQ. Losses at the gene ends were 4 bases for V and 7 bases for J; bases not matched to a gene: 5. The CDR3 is CASSLGTGVNIQYF. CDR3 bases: TGCGCCAGCAGCCTCGGGACAGGGGTGAACATTCAGTACTTC.

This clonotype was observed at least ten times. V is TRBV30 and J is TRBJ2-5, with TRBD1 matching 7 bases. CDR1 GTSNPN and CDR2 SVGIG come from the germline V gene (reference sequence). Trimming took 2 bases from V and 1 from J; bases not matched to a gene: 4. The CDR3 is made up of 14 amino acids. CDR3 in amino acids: CAWSLGQLQETQYF. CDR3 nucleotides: TGTGCCTGGAGTTTGGGACAGCTCCAAGAGACCCAGTACTTC.

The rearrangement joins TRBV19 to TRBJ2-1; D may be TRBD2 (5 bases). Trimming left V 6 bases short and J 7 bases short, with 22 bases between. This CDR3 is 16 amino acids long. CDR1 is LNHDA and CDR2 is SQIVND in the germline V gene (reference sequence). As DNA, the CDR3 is TGTGCCAGTAGCGCGGGCCCCCTGAAAAATAGAAATGAGCAGTTCTTC. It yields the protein CASSAGPLKNRNEQFF.

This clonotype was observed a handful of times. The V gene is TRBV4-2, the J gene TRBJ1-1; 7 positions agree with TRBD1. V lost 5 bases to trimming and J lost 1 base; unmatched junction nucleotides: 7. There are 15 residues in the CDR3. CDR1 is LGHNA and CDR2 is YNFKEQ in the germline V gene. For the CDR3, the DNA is TGTGCCAGCAGCGCGGGGCGGACAGGGAACACTGAAGCTTTCTTT. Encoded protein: CASSAGRTGNTEAFF.

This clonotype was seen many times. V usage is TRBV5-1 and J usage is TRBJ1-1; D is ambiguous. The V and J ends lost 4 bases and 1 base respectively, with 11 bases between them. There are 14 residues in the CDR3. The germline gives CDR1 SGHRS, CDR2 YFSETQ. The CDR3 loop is CASSQNTENTEAFF. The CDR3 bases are TGCGCCAGCAGCCAGAATACGGAGAACACTGAAGCTTTCTTT.

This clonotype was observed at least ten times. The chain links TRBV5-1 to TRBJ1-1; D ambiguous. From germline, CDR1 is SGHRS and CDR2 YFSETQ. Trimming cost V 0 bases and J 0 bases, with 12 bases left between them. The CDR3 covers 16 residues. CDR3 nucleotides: TGCGCCAGCAGCTTGGTATTGTACGGAATGAACACTGAAGCTTTCTTT. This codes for CASSLVLYGMNTEAFF.

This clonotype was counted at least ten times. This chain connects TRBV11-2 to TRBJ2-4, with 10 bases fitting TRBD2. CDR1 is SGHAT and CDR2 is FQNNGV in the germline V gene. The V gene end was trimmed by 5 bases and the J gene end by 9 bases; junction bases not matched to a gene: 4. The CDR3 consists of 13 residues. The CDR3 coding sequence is TGTGCCAGCAGCCCGGGACTAGCGCTCATTCAGTACTTC. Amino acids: CASSPGLALIQYF.